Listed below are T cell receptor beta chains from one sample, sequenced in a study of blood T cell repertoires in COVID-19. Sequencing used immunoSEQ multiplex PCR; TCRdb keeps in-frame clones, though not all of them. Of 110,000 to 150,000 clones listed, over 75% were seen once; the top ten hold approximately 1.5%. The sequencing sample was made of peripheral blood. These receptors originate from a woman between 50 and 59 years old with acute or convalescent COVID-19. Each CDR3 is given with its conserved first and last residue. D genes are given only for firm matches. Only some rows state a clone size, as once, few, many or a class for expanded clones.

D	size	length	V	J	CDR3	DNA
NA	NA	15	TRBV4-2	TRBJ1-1	CASSYPGNVNTEAFF	TGTGCCAGCAGCTACCCGGGGAACGTGAACACTGAAGCTTTCTTT
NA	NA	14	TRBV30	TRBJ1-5	CAWSKGMSNQPQHF	TGTGCCTGGAGTAAGGGGATGAGCAATCAGCCCCAGCATTTT
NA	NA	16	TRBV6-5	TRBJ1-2	CASSYRQGLGDYGYTF	TGTGCCAGCAGTTACCGCCAGGGGTTGGGGGACTATGGCTACACCTTC
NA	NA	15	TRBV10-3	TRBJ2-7	CAISDPGLGLYEQYF	TGTGCCATCAGCGATCCGGGACTCGGTCTCTACGAGCAGTACTTC
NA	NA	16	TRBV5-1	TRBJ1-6	CASSLRSSSYNSPLHF	TGCGCCAGCAGCTTGCGGTCGAGCTCCTATAATTCACCCCTCCACTTT
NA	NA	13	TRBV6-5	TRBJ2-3	CASSYPDTATQYF	TGTGCCAGCAGTTACCCAGACACAGCCACGCAGTATTTT
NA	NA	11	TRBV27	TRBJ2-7	CASSFGYEQYF	TGTGCCAGCAGTTTCGGGTACGAGCAGTACTTC
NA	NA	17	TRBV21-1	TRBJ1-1	CASSKTARAGRNTEAFF	TGTGCCAGCAGCAAGACCGCCCGAGCTGGGAGGAACACTGAAGCTTTCTTT
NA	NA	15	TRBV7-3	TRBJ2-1	CASSSLVSANNEQFF	TGTGCCAGCAGCTCTCTAGTTTCCGCGAACAATGAGCAGTTCTTC
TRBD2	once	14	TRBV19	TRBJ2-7	CASTPGGGTYEQYF	TGTGCCAGCACCCCGGGGGGGGGCACCTACGAGCAGTACTTC
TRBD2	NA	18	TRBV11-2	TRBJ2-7	CASSLEWLAGGSTYEQYF	TGTGCCAGCAGCTTAGAATGGCTAGCGGGAGGGAGTACCTACGAGCAGTACTTC
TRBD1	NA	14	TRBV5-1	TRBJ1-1	CASSLVGGDTEAFF	TGCGCCAGCAGCTTGGTAGGGGGCGATACTGAAGCTTTCTTT
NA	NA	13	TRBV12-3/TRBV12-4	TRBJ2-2	CASSLVAVGELFF	TGTGCCAGCAGTTTAGTCGCAGTAGGGGAGCTGTTTTTT
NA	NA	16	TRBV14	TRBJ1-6	CASSQDLSSYHSPLHF	TGTGCCAGCAGCCAAGATCTAAGTTCCTATCATTCACCCCTCCACTTT
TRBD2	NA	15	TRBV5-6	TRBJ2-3	CASSVTRDYEDTQYF	TGTGCCAGCAGCGTAACCCGGGACTACGAGGATACGCAGTATTTT
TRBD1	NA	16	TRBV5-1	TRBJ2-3	CASTPRQGASTDTQYF	TGCGCCAGCACCCCCCGACAGGGGGCCAGCACAGATACGCAGTATTTT
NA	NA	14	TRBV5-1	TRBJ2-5	CASSQLQEQETQYF	TGCGCCAGCAGCCAATTACAGGAGCAAGAGACCCAGTACTTC
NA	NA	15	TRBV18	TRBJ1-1	CASSPPAGELAEAFF	TGTGCCAGCTCACCACCCGCCGGTGAACTGGCTGAAGCTTTCTTT
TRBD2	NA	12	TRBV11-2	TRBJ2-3	CASSLAGLAGTF	TGTGCCAGCAGCTTAGCCGGACTAGCGGGGACTTTT
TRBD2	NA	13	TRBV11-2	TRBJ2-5	CASSNGLGATQYF	TGTGCCAGCAGCAACGGACTAGGCGCGACCCAGTACTTC
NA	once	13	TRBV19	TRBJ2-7	CASSIGHRYEQYF	TGTGCCAGTAGTATTGGACACCGCTACGAGCAGTACTTC
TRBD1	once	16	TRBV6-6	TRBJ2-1	CASLSGRGQPFNEQFF	TGTGCCAGCCTCAGTGGACGGGGACAGCCTTTCAATGAGCAGTTCTTC
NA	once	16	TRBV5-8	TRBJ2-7	CASSLGFGTAPYEQYF	TGTGCCAGCAGCTTGGGATTCGGGACTGCGCCATACGAGCAGTACTTC
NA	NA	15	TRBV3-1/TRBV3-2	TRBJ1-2	CASSGAGVQDYGYTF	TGTGCCAGCAGCGGGGCGGGGGTTCAGGACTATGGCTACACCTTC
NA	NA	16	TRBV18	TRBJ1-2	CASSPVSTGPNYGYTF	TGTGCCAGCTCACCTGTTAGTACAGGGCCTAACTATGGCTACACCTTC
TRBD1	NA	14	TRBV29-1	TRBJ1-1	CSAGTAIRGTEAFF	TGCAGTGCTGGGACAGCCATCAGGGGCACTGAAGCTTTCTTT
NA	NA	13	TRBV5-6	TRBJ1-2	CASSLNSLYGYTF	TGTGCCAGCAGCTTAAACAGCCTCTATGGCTACACCTTC
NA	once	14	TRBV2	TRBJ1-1	CASSSVQGQTEAFF	TGTGCCAGCAGTTCCGTGCAGGGCCAAACTGAAGCTTTCTTT
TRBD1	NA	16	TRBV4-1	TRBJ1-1	CASSQVGTGGPFEAFF	TGCGCCAGCAGCCAAGTAGGGACAGGGGGCCCCTTTGAAGCTTTCTTT
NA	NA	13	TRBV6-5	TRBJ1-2	CASSPNRENGYTF	TGTGCCAGCAGTCCGAACAGGGAAAATGGCTACACCTTC